The sequence of this T cell receptor beta chain was determined in a study of shared clonotypes between healthy human individuals. From germline, CDR1 is SGHNT and CDR2 YYREEE (reference sequence). J lost 4 bases, V lost 4 bases, and 4 bases had no gene match. The CDR3 runs to 14 residues. Notes on the study in general: Represented diversity, genetic and exposure-history alike, was limited by few donors. For naive CD4 cells, roughly 4.8% of clonotypes were shared across a few donors.

Samples underwent the assay at deep level. Original processing notes: Filtering differed, since immunoSEQ gave only junction sequences and no quality scores. Data came from immunoSEQ multiplex PCR; TCRdb stores just in-frame clones and leaves some out. V, J and clone size were drawn from that table, and D and trimming were deduced from the DNA. There are about 700,000 clones in the sample; 92% occur only once, and about a quarter lies in the top ten. This clone showed up just once. What it binds is not known. Terminally differentiated effector memory CD45RA+ cells were excluded by CCR7 positive selection of CD45RO-negative cells.

The V and J genes are TRBV5-4 and TRBJ1-1, with TRBD1 matching over 10 bases. Sequencing used naive CD8+ T cells sorted from blood. The sequence derives from a man under 40 in good health. The CDR3 loop is CASSPTGGVTEAFF. The CDR3, as DNA: TGTGCCAGCAGCCCGACAGGGGGCGTCACTGAAGCTTTCTTT.